Listed below are T cell receptor beta chains from one sample, sequenced in a study of T-cell reconstitution after alpha-beta-depleted transplantation in children. Each CDR3 protein is one row after TCRdb ran MiXCR on the PCR reads. The repertoire holds about 440,000 distinct CDR3 sequences, around 46% seen once, with roughly a quarter in the top ten. The sequencing here drew on PBMCs, taken before TCRalphabeta/CD19-depleted stem cell transplant. These receptors all stem from a girl aged 2-10 years with aplastic anemia, due to receive a stem cell transplant. CDR3s include the opening cysteine and the closing phenylalanine or tryptophan. D genes are given only for firm matches. Expanded clones get a size class; other rows say once, few or many, or leave the size out.

>TRBV4-3|18|many|TRBJ1-3|NA
TGCGCCAGCAGCCAAGGAGACCTACCGCCTAGCTCTGGAAACACCATATATTTT
CASSQGDLPPSSGNTIYF
>TRBV10-3|14|NA|TRBJ2-3|NA
TGTGCCATCAGTGAGTCGGGGGACCCAGATACGCAGTATTTT
CAISESGDPDTQYF
>TRBV18|16|NA|TRBJ1-1|NA
TGTGCCAGCTCACCACCGGGGCGGAACGGAGACACTGAAGCTTTCTTT
CASSPPGRNGDTEAFF
>TRBV5-4|16|NA|TRBJ2-2|NA
TGTGCCAGCAGCGAGCGCGACAGGAAGAACACCGGGGAGCTGTTTTTT
CASSERDRKNTGELFF
>TRBV11-1|19|few|TRBJ2-1|TRBD2
TGTGCCAGCAGCTCCCCAGAACTCGTACTAGCGGGAGGGCCCCATGAGCAGTTCTTC
CASSSPELVLAGGPHEQFF
>TRBV9|14|NA|TRBJ2-2|NA
TGTGCCAGCAGCGTAGTAACCCAAGACCGGGAGCTGTTTTTT
CASSVVTQDRELFF
>TRBV5-1|16|NA|TRBJ1-2|NA
TGCGCCAGCAGCGAGGATCCGGGACGGAGATCCGATGGCTACACCTTC
CASSEDPGRRSDGYTF
>TRBV19|13|few|TRBJ1-2|TRBD1
TGTGCCAGTAGTCCCGACAGGGTTCGTGGCTACACCTTC
CASSPDRVRGYTF
>TRBV5-6|13|many|TRBJ2-3|NA
TGTGCCAGCAGCCCATTGCTCGAGGATACGCAGTATTTT
CASSPLLEDTQYF
>TRBV20-1|12|NA|TRBJ1-1|NA
TGCAGTGGCAAGACAGGTTCCAGGGAAGCTTTCTTT
CSGKTGSREAFF
>TRBV20-1|12|NA|TRBJ1-5|NA
TGCAGTGCTAGCCCGTACTCACGGCCCCAGCATTTT
CSASPYSRPQHF
>TRBV7-2|14|many|TRBJ1-3|NA
TGTGCCAGCAGCTTCGGGAGGGCTGGAAACACCATATATTTT
CASSFGRAGNTIYF
>TRBV28|15|NA|TRBJ2-3|NA
TGTGCCAGCAGTTTCTCAGCGGGCCGTGGAGATACGCAGTATTTT
CASSFSAGRGDTQYF
>TRBV28|11|few|TRBJ2-7|TRBD1
TGTGCCAGCAGGACCAGGGGGGAGCAGTACTTC
CASRTRGEQYF
>TRBV4-1|18|NA|TRBJ2-7|TRBD2
TGCGCCAGCAGCCAAGAGGAACTAGCGGGGGGGCGGAACTACGAGCAGTACTTC
CASSQEELAGGRNYEQYF
>TRBV5-1|15|NA|TRBJ2-3|NA
TGCGCCAGCAGCACGGGACATCCAAGCACAGATACGCAGTATTTT
CASSTGHPSTDTQYF
>TRBV6-5|16|NA|TRBJ2-7|NA
TGTGCCAGCAGTTACTCGAAACTCTTTACGTCCTACGAGCAGTACTTC
CASSYSKLFTSYEQYF
>TRBV20-1|13|NA|TRBJ2-3|NA
TGCAGTGCTAGTGAGGCGGGCCCGGATACGCAGTATTTT
CSASEAGPDTQYF
>TRBV18|15|NA|TRBJ2-1|NA
TGTGCCAGCTCACCACCGACAGGCTCCTACAATGAGCAGTTCTTC
CASSPPTGSYNEQFF
>TRBV14|15|NA|TRBJ2-1|TRBD2
TGTGCCAGCAGCCTCGGGGTAGCGGGATCTGGTGAGCAGTTCTTC
CASSLGVAGSGEQFF
>TRBV20-1|16|NA|TRBJ2-1|TRBD2
TGCAGTGCTCCCAGACTAGCGGGAGGGTCCGGCAATGAGCAGTTCTTC
CSAPRLAGGSGNEQFF
>TRBV29-1|13|NA|TRBJ2-1|TRBD2
TGCAGCGTTGAAGAAAGCGGGGGGCTGTGGGAGTTCTTC
CSVEESGGLWEFF
>TRBV7-8|16|NA|TRBJ1-4|NA
TGTCCCAGCAGCTTAGGAAGGGCGCCGACTGATGAAAAACTGTTTTTT
CPSSLGRAPTDEKLFF
>TRBV20-1|14|NA|TRBJ2-2|NA
TGCAGTGCCCTACCCGACCTGAACACCGGGGAGCTGTTTTTT
CSALPDLNTGELFF
>TRBV18|14|many|TRBJ1-2|NA
TGTGCCAGCTCACCAGACCCCTCTAACTATGGCTACACCTTC
CASSPDPSNYGYTF
>TRBV20-1|15|NA|TRBJ2-1|NA
TGCAGTGCTAGAGAACCACAGAGCTCCTACAATGAGCAGTTCTTC
CSAREPQSSYNEQFF
>TRBV7-2|16|NA|TRBJ2-3|TRBD2
TGTGCCAGCAGCCCTCTAGCGGGGGGGCCGGGAGATACGCAGTATTTT
CASSPLAGGPGDTQYF
>TRBV20-1|13|NA|TRBJ1-5|NA
TGCAGTGCTAGAGATGAGCCCTATCAGCCCCAGCATTTT
CSARDEPYQPQHF
>TRBV7-9|14|few|TRBJ1-2|NA
TGTGCCAGCAGCTTGGAGACAGGTTATGTTGGCTACACCTTC
CASSLETGYVGYTF
>TRBV4-2|17|many|TRBJ2-3|TRBD2
TGTGCCAGCAGCCAAGATCAACGAGCGGGGTGGTCAGATACGCAGTATTTT
CASSQDQRAGWSDTQYF
>TRBV7-2|15|NA|TRBJ2-5|TRBD2
TGTGCCAGCAGCCCCGGGACTAGGTACCAAGAGACCCAGTACTTC
CASSPGTRYQETQYF
>TRBV11-2|15|NA|TRBJ2-3|TRBD1
TGTGCCAGCAGCTTGGGACAGGGAATAAGAAGTACGCAGTATTTT
CASSLGQGIRSTQYF
>TRBV12-3/TRBV12-4|11|NA|TRBJ1-1|NA
TGTGCCAGCACTGCGAGGAGCGAAGCTTTCTTT
CASTARSEAFF
>TRBV20-1|16|many|TRBJ2-2|TRBD2
TGCAGTGCTCGGACTAGCGGGTTTCGCGGCACCGGGGAGCTGTTTTTT
CSARTSGFRGTGELFF
>TRBV11-1|14|NA|TRBJ2-7|TRBD1
TGTGCCAGCAGCACCGGACAGGCCTCCTACGAGCAGTACTTC
CASSTGQASYEQYF
>TRBV13|14|many|TRBJ2-7|TRBD2
TGTGCCAGCAGAGTGGCGGGGGGCTCCTACGAGCAGTACTTC
CASRVAGGSYEQYF
>TRBV27|21|NA|TRBJ2-3|TRBD2
TGTGCCAGCAACCCTACTCCTATAGAGCGGGAGGTGGGCCCTAGCACAGATACGCAGTATTTT
CASNPTPIEREVGPSTDTQYF
>TRBV5-1|15|NA|TRBJ2-7|NA
TGCGCCAGCAGCTTGGGGACTAACAGGGTTTACGAGCAGTACTTC
CASSLGTNRVYEQYF
>TRBV7-6|13|NA|TRBJ2-1|NA
TGTGCCAGCAGCTCCTCGGGGAACAATGAGCAGTTCTTC
CASSSSGNNEQFF